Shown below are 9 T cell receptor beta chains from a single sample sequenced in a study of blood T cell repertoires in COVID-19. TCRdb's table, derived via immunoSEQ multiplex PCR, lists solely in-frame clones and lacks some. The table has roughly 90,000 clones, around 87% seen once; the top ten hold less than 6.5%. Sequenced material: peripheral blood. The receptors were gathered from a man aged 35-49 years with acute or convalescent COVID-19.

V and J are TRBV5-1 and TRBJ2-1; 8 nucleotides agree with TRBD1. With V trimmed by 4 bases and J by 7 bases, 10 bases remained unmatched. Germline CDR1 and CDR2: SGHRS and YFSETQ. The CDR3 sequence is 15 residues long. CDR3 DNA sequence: TGCGCCAGCAGCCCGATGACAGGGGTAAATAATGAGCAGTTCTTC. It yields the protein CASSPMTGVNNEQFF.

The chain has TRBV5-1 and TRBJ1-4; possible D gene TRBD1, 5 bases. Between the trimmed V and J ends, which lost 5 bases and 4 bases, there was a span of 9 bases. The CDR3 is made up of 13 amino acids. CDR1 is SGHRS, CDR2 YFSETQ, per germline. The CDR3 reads CASRWGLNEKLFF. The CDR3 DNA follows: TGCGCCAGCAGGTGGGGACTTAATGAAAAACTGTTTTTT. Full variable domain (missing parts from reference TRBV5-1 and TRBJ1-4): KAGVTQTPRYLIKTRGQQVTLSCSPISGHRSVSWYQQTPGQGLQFLFEYFSETQRNKGNFPGRFSGRQFSNSRSEMNVSTLELGDSALYLCASRWGLNEKLFFGSGTQLSVL.

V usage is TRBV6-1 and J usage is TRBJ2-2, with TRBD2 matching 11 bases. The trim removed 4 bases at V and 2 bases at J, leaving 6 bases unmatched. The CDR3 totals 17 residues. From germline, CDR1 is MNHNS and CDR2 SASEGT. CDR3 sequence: CASSAPRLAGNTGELFF. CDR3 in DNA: TGTGCCAGCAGTGCACCCCGACTAGCGGGAAACACCGGGGAGCTGTTTTTT.

The CDR3 DNA sequence: TGTGCCAGCAGCCAAGAGCTAGCGGGAGGTGCCACCGGGGAGCTGTTTTTT. This translates into CASSQELAGGATGELFF. V usage is TRBV14 and J usage is TRBJ2-2; 11 bases align to TRBD2. Losses at the gene ends were 0 bases for V and 4 bases for J; bases not matched to a gene: 4. The CDR3 runs 17 residues. Germline V CDR1 and CDR2: SGHDN, FVKESK.

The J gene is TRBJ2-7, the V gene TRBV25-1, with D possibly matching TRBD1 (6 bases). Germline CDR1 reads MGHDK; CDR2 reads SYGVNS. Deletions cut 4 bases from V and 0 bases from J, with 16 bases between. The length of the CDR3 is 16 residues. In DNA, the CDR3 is TGTGCCAGCAGTGGGCCTTGGGGCAGGGGCTCCTACGAGCAGTACTTC. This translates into CASSGPWGRGSYEQYF.

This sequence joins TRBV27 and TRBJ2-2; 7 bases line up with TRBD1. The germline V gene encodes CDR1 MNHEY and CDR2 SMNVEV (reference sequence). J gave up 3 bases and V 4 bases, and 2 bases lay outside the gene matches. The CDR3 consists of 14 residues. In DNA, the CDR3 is TGTGCCAGCAGTTACGACAGGGACACCGGGGAGCTGTTTTTT. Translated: CASSYDRDTGELFF.

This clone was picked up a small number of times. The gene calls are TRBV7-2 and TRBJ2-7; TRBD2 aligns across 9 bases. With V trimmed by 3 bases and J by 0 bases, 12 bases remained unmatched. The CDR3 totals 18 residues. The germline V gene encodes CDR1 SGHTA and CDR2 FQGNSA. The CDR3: CASSFARWSGGPSYEQYF. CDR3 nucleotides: TGTGCCAGCAGCTTCGCTAGGTGGAGCGGGGGGCCCTCCTACGAGCAGTACTTC.

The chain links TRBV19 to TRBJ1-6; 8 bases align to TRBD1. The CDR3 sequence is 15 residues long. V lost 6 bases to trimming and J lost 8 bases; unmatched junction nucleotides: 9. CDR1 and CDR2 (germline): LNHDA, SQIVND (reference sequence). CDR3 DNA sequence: TGTGCCAGTAGCCAAGTCACAGGGGGTGATTCACCCCTCCACTTT. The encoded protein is CASSQVTGGDSPLHF.

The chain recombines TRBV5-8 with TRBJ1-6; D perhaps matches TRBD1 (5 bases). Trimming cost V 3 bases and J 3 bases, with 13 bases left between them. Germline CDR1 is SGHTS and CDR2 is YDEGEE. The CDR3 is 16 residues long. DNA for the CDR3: TGTGCCAGCAGCTGGACACCGTTAGACTATAATTCACCCCTCCACTTT. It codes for CASSWTPLDYNSPLHF.